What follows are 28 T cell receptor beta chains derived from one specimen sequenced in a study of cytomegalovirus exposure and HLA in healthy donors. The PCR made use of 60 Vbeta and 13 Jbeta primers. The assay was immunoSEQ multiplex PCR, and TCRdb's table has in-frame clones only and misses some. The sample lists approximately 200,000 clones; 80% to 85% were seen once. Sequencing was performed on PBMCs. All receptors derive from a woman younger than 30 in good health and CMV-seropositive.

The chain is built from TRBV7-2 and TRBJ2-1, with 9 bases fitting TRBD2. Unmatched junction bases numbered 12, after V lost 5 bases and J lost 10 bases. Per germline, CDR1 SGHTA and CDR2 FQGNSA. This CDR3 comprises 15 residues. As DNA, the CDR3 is TGTGCCAGCAGCAAAAGAGCGGGGGGCTCAAGGGAGCAGTTCTTC. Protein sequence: CASSKRAGGSREQFF.

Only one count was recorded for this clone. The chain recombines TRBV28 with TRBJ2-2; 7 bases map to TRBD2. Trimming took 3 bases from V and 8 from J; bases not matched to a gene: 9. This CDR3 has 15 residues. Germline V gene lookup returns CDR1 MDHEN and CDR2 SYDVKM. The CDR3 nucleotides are TGTGCCAGCAGTTTTAGGAGCGGGGCCCCAGGGGAGCTGTTTTTT. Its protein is CASSFRSGAPGELFF.

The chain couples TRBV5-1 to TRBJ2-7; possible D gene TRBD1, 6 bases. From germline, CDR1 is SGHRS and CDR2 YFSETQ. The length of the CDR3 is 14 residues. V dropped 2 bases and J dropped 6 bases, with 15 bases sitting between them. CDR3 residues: CASSLPFGGVEQYF. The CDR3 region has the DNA TGCGCCAGCAGCTTACCTTTTGGGGGCGTCGAGCAGTACTTC.

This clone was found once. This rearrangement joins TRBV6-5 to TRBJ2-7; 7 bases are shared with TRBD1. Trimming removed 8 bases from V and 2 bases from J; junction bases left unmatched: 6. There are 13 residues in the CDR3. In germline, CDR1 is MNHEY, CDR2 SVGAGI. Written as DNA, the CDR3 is TGTGCCAGCGTGGGGGACAGCCCCTACGAGCAGTACTTC. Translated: CASVGDSPYEQYF.

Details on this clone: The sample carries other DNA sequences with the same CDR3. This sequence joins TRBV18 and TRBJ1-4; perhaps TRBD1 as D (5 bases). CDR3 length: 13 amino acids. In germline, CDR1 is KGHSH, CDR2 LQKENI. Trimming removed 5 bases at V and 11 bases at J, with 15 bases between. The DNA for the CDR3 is TGTGCCAGCTCAGGGCAGGGTCGTGAGAAACTGTTTTTT. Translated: CASSGQGREKLFF.

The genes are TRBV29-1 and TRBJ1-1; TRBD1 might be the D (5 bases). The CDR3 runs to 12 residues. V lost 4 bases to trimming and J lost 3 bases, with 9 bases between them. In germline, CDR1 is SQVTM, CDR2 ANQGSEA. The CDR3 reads CSVGGGYTEAFF. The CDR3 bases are TGCAGCGTTGGTGGGGGGTACACTGAAGCTTTCTTT.

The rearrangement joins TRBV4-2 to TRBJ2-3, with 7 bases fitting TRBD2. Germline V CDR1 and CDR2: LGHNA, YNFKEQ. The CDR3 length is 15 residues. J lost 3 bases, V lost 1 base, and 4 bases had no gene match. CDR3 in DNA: TGTGCCAGCAGCCAAGGCGTGGGAGGGACAGATACGCAGTATTTT. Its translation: CASSQGVGGTDTQYF.

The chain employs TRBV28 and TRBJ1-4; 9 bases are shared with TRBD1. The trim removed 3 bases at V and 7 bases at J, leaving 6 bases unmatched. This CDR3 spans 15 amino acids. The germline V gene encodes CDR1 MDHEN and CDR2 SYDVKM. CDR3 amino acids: CASSLTSTGGEKLFF. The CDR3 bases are TGTGCCAGCAGTTTGACTTCGACAGGGGGTGAAAAACTGTTTTTT.

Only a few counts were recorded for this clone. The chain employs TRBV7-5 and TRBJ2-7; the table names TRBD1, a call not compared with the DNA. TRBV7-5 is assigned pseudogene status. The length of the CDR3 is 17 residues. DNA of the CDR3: TGTGTCAGAAGCTTAGTAAAGGGACAGGGACATGGGGACGAGCAGTACTTC. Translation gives CVRSLVKGQGHGDEQYF.

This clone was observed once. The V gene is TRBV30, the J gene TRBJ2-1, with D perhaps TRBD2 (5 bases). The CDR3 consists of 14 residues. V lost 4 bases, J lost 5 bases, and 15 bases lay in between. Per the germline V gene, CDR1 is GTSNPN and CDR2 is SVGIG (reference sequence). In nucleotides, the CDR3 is TGTGCCTGGACCAACGGGGATACAAACAATGAGCAGTTCTTC. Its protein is CAWTNGDTNNEQFF. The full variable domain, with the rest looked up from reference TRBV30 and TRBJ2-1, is SQTIHQWPATLVQPVGSPLSLECTVEGTSNPNLYWYRQAAGRGLQLLFYSVGIGQISSEVPQNLSASRPQDRQFILSSKKLLLSDSGFYLCAWTNGDTNNEQFFGPGTRLTVL.

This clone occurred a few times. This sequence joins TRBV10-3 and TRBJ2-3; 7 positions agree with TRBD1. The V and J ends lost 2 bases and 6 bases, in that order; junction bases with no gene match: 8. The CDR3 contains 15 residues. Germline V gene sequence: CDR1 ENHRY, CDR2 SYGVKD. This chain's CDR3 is CAISEGQGDPDTQYF. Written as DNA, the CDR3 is TGTGCCATCAGTGAGGGGCAGGGGGATCCCGATACGCAGTATTTT.

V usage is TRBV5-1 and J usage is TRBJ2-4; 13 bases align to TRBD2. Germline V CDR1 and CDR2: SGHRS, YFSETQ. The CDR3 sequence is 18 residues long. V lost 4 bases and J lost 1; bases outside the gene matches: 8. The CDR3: CASSIGLAGDRAKNIQYF. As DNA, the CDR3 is TGCGCCAGCAGCATCGGACTAGCGGGGGATAGGGCCAAAAACATTCAGTACTTC.

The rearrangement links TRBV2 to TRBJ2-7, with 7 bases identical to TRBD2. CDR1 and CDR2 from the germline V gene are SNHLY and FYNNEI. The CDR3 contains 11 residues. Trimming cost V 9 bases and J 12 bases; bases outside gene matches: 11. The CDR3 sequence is CARARGEATYF. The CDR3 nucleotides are TGTGCCAGAGCCCGGGGGGAGGCTACGTACTTC.

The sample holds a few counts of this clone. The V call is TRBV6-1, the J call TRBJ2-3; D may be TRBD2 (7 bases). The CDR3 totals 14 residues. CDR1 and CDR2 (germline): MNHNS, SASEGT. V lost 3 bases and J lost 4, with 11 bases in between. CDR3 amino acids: CASSDGGRADTQYF. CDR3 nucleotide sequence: TGTGCCAGCAGTGACGGGGGGCGCGCAGATACGCAGTATTTT.

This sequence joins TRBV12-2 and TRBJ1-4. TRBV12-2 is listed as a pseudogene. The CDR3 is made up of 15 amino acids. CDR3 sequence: CASRFGGYENEKLFF. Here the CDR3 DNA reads TGTGCAAGTCGCTTCGGGGGTTATGAGAATGAAAAACTGTTTTTT.

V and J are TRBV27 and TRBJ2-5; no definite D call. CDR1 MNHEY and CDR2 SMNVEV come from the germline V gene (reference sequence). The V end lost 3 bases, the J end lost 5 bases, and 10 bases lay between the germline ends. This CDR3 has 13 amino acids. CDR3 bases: TGTGCCAGCAGTTTTTCCCTCGCGGAGACCCAGTACTTC. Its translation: CASSFSLAETQYF.

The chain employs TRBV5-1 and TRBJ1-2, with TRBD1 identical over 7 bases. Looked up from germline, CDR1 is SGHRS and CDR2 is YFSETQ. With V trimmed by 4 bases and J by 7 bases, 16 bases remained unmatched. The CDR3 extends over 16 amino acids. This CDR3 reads CASSPSTSTGRGGYTF. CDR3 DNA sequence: TGCGCCAGCAGCCCCAGCACTTCGACAGGGCGTGGTGGCTACACCTTC.

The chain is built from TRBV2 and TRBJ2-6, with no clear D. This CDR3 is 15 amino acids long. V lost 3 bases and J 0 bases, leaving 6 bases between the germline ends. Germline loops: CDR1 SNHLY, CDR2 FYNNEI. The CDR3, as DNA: TGTGCCAGCAGTGAGGGCAGCTCTGGGGCCAACGTCCTGACTTTC. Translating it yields CASSEGSSGANVLTF.

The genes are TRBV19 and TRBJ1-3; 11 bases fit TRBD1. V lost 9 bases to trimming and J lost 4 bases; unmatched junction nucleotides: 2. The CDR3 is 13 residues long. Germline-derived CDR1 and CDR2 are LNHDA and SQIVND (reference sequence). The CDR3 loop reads CASRTGGGNTIYF. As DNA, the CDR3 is TGTGCCAGCAGGACAGGGGGCGGAAACACCATATATTTT.

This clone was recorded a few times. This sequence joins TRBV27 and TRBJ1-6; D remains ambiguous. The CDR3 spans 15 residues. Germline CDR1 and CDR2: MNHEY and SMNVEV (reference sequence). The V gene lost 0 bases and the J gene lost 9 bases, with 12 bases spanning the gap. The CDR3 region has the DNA TGTGCCAGCAGTTTATCTGGCGGGTGGGGTTCACCCCTCCACTTT. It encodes CASSLSGGWGSPLHF.

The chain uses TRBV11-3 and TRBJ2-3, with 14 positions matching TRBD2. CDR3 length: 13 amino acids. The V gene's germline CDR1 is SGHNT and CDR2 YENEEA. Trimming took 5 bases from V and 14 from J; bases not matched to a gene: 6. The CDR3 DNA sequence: TGTGCCAGCAGCCCGACTAGCGGGGGGGCTAGGTATTTT. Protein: CASSPTSGGARYF.

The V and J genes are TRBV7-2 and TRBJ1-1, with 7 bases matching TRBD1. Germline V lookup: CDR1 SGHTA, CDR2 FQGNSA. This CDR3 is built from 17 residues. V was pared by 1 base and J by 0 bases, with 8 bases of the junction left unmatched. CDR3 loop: CASSLVGTEGVNTEAFF. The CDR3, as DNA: TGTGCCAGCAGCTTAGTCGGGACAGAGGGGGTGAACACTGAAGCTTTCTTT.

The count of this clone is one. The CDR3 coding sequence is TGTGCCAGTAGTATGAACCGGGACTTCCAAGAGACCCAGTACTTC. This encodes CASSMNRDFQETQYF. The chain joins TRBV19 to TRBJ2-5, with D possibly matching TRBD2 (6 bases). The V end was cut by 3 bases, the J end by 1 base, with 12 bases between. Germline lookup yields CDR1 LNHDA and CDR2 SQIVND (reference sequence). The CDR3 consists of 15 residues.

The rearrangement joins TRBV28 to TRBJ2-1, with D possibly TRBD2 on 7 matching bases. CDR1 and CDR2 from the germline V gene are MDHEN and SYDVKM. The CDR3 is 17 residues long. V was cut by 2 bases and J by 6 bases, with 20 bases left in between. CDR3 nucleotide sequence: TGTGCCAGCAGTTTAAGGAGCCCCGGGGGGCGGTCCAATGAGCAGTTCTTC. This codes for CASSLRSPGGRSNEQFF.

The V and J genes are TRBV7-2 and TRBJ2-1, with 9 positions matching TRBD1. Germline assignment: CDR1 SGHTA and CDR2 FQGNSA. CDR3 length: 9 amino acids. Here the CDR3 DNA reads TGTGGGACAGGGGTTGGGCAGTTCTTC. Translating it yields CGTGVGQFF.

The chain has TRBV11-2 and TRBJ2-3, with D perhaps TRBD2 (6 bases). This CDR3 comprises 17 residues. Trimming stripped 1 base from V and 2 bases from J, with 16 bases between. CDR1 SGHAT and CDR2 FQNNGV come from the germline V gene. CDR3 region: CASSLGLGGLTTDTQYF. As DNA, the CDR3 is TGTGCCAGCAGCTTAGGGTTGGGGGGTTTAACCACAGATACGCAGTATTTT.

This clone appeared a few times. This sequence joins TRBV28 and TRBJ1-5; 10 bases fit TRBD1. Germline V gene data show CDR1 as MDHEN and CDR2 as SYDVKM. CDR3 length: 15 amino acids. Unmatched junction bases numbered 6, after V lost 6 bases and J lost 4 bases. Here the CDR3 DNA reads TGTGCCAGCAGCCAAGACAGGGGGCCAAATCAGCCCCAGCATTTT. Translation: CASSQDRGPNQPQHF. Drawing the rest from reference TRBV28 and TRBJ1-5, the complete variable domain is DVKVTQSSRYLVKRTGEKVFLECVQDMDHENMFWYRQDPGLGLRLIYFSYDVKMKEKGDIPEGYSVSREKKERFSLILESASTNQTSMYLCASSQDRGPNQPQHFGDGTRLSIL.

The CDR3 spells CASSYSRVETQYF. CDR3 bases: TGTGCCAGCAGTTACTCGCGGGTAGAGACCCAGTACTTC. The chain recombines TRBV6-5 with TRBJ2-5; tentatively, D is TRBD2 (5 bases). V dropped 0 bases and J dropped 4 bases, with 6 bases sitting between them. Germline loops: CDR1 MNHEY, CDR2 SVGAGI. The CDR3 loop spans 13 amino acids.